A selection of T cell receptor beta chains follows, all from one sample in a study of control samples from healthy donors and cancer patients. Method: immunoSEQ multiplex PCR; TCRdb's copy keeps in-frame clones and lacks some. The data show 260,000 or so clones, with about 80% seen just once and more than 10% held by the top ten. Specimen: PBMCs. These receptor sequences come from a woman aged 55-69 years with lung cancer. Both conserved end residues are part of each CDR3. Fields, in order: J gene, CDR3 length, clone size, D gene, V gene, CDR3 DNA, CDR3 protein. The D gene is left open where the match is weak. Only some rows state a clone size, as once, few, many or a class for expanded clones.

j_call: TRBJ2-7
cdr3_length: 13
clone_size: -
d_call: -
v_call: TRBV9
cdr3_nt: TGTGCCAGCAGCCTAGGGACCAACTACGAGCAGTACTTC
cdr3_aa: CASSLGTNYEQYF

j_call: TRBJ2-1
cdr3_length: 15
clone_size: -
d_call: TRBD2
v_call: TRBV5-1
cdr3_nt: TGCGCCAGCAGCCCGACTAGCGGAATTTACAATGAGCAGTTCTTC
cdr3_aa: CASSPTSGIYNEQFF

j_call: TRBJ2-1
cdr3_length: 16
clone_size: few
d_call: TRBD2
v_call: TRBV9
cdr3_nt: TGTGCCAGCAGCTGGAGGGGGACTAGCGGGAGCAATGAGCAGTTCTTC
cdr3_aa: CASSWRGTSGSNEQFF

j_call: TRBJ1-1
cdr3_length: 16
clone_size: -
d_call: TRBD1
v_call: TRBV5-4
cdr3_nt: TGTGCCAGCAGGCAAACCCAGGGGGCCCCGAACACTGAAGCTTTCTTT
cdr3_aa: CASRQTQGAPNTEAFF

j_call: TRBJ2-2
cdr3_length: 16
clone_size: -
d_call: TRBD1
v_call: TRBV5-4
cdr3_nt: TGTGCCAGCAGCTTGGCCGGGACAGGGATCACCGGGGAGCTGTTTTTT
cdr3_aa: CASSLAGTGITGELFF

j_call: TRBJ2-1
cdr3_length: 15
clone_size: -
d_call: TRBD2
v_call: TRBV5-5
cdr3_nt: TGTGCCAGCAGCTTGGGACTAGCGGGAGTGGGCGAGCAGTTCTTC
cdr3_aa: CASSLGLAGVGEQFF

j_call: TRBJ2-5
cdr3_length: 14
clone_size: -
d_call: TRBD1
v_call: TRBV5-4
cdr3_nt: TGTGCCAGCAGCTTACAGGGGGCTGAAGAGACCCAGTACTTC
cdr3_aa: CASSLQGAEETQYF

j_call: TRBJ1-5
cdr3_length: 15
clone_size: -
d_call: TRBD1
v_call: TRBV6-5
cdr3_nt: TGTGCCAGCAGTTTGGGGACAGGGAGGGATCAGCCCCAGCATTTT
cdr3_aa: CASSLGTGRDQPQHF

j_call: TRBJ1-1
cdr3_length: 14
clone_size: -
d_call: -
v_call: TRBV3-1/TRBV3-2
cdr3_nt: TGTGCCAGCAGAGAGGGCAGGCGAAGCACTGAAGCTTTCTTT
cdr3_aa: CASREGRRSTEAFF

j_call: TRBJ2-7
cdr3_length: 12
clone_size: -
d_call: -
v_call: TRBV27
cdr3_nt: TGTGCCAGCAGTTTACAGGGGGGGTTGCAGTACTTC
cdr3_aa: CASSLQGGLQYF

j_call: TRBJ2-3
cdr3_length: 13
clone_size: -
d_call: TRBD1
v_call: TRBV5-1
cdr3_nt: TGCGCCAGCAGCCAACAGGGGACAGATACGCAGTATTTT
cdr3_aa: CASSQQGTDTQYF

j_call: TRBJ1-1
cdr3_length: 14
clone_size: -
d_call: -
v_call: TRBV5-1
cdr3_nt: TGCGCCAGCGCAGAAGGGGTGGCGAACACTGAAGCTTTCTTT
cdr3_aa: CASAEGVANTEAFF

j_call: TRBJ1-2
cdr3_length: 13
clone_size: -
d_call: TRBD1
v_call: TRBV5-1
cdr3_nt: TGCGCCAGCAGCTTCGGTCGAGGGGGCGGCTACACCTTC
cdr3_aa: CASSFGRGGGYTF

j_call: TRBJ1-6
cdr3_length: 15
clone_size: -
d_call: -
v_call: TRBV3-1/TRBV3-2
cdr3_nt: TGTGCCAGCAGCCAAGTGTGGGGGGCGAGCTCACCCCTCCACTTT
cdr3_aa: CASSQVWGASSPLHF

j_call: TRBJ1-1
cdr3_length: 14
clone_size: -
d_call: -
v_call: TRBV11-1
cdr3_nt: TGTGCCAGCAGCTTATATCAGGGGAACACTGAAGCTTTCTTT
cdr3_aa: CASSLYQGNTEAFF

j_call: TRBJ2-7
cdr3_length: 14
clone_size: -
d_call: -
v_call: TRBV4-1
cdr3_nt: TGCGCCAGCAGCCAAGGGGGGGTTACCTACGAGCAGTACTTC
cdr3_aa: CASSQGGVTYEQYF

j_call: TRBJ1-5
cdr3_length: 12
clone_size: -
d_call: TRBD1
v_call: TRBV12-3/TRBV12-4
cdr3_nt: TGTGCCAGCAAAGGACAGGGTCAGCCCCAGCATTTT
cdr3_aa: CASKGQGQPQHF

j_call: TRBJ2-2
cdr3_length: 12
clone_size: -
d_call: -
v_call: TRBV30
cdr3_nt: TGTGCCTGGACTGGTCGGGCCGGGGAGCTGTTTTTT
cdr3_aa: CAWTGRAGELFF

j_call: TRBJ2-7
cdr3_length: 14
clone_size: few
d_call: TRBD2
v_call: TRBV6-5
cdr3_nt: TGTGCCAGCAGTTTTTCGCGGGAGATCGACGAGCAGTACTTC
cdr3_aa: CASSFSREIDEQYF

j_call: TRBJ2-7
cdr3_length: 15
clone_size: many
d_call: -
v_call: TRBV10-1
cdr3_nt: TGCGCCAGCAGTGAGTCGGTGCAGGGGTCCTACGAGCAGTACTTC
cdr3_aa: CASSESVQGSYEQYF

j_call: TRBJ1-4
cdr3_length: 16
clone_size: few
d_call: TRBD1
v_call: TRBV24-1
cdr3_nt: TGTGCCACCAGTGATTCAGGACAGGGAGTTAGTGAAAAACTGTTTTTT
cdr3_aa: CATSDSGQGVSEKLFF

j_call: TRBJ1-1
cdr3_length: 14
clone_size: -
d_call: -
v_call: TRBV11-2
cdr3_nt: TGTGCCAGCAGCTTAGAACCAGTGGGAACTGAAGCTTTCTTT
cdr3_aa: CASSLEPVGTEAFF

j_call: TRBJ1-5
cdr3_length: 14
clone_size: -
d_call: -
v_call: TRBV9
cdr3_nt: TGTGCCAGCAGCGTAGATGGGTCGGGGCAGCCCCAGCATTTT
cdr3_aa: CASSVDGSGQPQHF

j_call: TRBJ1-2
cdr3_length: 12
clone_size: -
d_call: -
v_call: TRBV10-3
cdr3_nt: TGTGCCACTGGGACGGTTGTGCATGGCTACACCTTC
cdr3_aa: CATGTVVHGYTF

j_call: TRBJ2-3
cdr3_length: 17
clone_size: -
d_call: -
v_call: TRBV7-8
cdr3_nt: TGTGCCAGCAGCTTTAGGGTACGGAGGCCTAGCACAGATACGCAGTATTTT
cdr3_aa: CASSFRVRRPSTDTQYF

j_call: TRBJ2-1
cdr3_length: 15
clone_size: -
d_call: TRBD2
v_call: TRBV5-4
cdr3_nt: TGTGCCAGCAGCGTGGCGGGAGGCTCCTACAATGAGCAGTTCTTC
cdr3_aa: CASSVAGGSYNEQFF